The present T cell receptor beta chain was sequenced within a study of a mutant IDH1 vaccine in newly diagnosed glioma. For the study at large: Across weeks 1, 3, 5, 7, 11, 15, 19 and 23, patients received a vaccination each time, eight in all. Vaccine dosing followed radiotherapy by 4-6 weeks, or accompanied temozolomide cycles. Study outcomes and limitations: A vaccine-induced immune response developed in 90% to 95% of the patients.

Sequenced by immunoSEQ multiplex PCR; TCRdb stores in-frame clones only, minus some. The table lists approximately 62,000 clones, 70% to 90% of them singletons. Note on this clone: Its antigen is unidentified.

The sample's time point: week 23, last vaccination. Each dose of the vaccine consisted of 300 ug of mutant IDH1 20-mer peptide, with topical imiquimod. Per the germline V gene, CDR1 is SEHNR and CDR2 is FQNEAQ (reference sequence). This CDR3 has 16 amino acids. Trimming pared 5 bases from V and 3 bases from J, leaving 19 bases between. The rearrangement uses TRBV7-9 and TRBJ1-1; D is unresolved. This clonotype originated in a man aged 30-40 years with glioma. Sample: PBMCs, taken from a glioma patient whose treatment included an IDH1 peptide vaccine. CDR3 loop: CASSLRPGSVDTEAFF. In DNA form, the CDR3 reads TGTGCCAGCAGCCTCCGGCCCGGCTCGGTGGACACTGAAGCTTTCTTT.